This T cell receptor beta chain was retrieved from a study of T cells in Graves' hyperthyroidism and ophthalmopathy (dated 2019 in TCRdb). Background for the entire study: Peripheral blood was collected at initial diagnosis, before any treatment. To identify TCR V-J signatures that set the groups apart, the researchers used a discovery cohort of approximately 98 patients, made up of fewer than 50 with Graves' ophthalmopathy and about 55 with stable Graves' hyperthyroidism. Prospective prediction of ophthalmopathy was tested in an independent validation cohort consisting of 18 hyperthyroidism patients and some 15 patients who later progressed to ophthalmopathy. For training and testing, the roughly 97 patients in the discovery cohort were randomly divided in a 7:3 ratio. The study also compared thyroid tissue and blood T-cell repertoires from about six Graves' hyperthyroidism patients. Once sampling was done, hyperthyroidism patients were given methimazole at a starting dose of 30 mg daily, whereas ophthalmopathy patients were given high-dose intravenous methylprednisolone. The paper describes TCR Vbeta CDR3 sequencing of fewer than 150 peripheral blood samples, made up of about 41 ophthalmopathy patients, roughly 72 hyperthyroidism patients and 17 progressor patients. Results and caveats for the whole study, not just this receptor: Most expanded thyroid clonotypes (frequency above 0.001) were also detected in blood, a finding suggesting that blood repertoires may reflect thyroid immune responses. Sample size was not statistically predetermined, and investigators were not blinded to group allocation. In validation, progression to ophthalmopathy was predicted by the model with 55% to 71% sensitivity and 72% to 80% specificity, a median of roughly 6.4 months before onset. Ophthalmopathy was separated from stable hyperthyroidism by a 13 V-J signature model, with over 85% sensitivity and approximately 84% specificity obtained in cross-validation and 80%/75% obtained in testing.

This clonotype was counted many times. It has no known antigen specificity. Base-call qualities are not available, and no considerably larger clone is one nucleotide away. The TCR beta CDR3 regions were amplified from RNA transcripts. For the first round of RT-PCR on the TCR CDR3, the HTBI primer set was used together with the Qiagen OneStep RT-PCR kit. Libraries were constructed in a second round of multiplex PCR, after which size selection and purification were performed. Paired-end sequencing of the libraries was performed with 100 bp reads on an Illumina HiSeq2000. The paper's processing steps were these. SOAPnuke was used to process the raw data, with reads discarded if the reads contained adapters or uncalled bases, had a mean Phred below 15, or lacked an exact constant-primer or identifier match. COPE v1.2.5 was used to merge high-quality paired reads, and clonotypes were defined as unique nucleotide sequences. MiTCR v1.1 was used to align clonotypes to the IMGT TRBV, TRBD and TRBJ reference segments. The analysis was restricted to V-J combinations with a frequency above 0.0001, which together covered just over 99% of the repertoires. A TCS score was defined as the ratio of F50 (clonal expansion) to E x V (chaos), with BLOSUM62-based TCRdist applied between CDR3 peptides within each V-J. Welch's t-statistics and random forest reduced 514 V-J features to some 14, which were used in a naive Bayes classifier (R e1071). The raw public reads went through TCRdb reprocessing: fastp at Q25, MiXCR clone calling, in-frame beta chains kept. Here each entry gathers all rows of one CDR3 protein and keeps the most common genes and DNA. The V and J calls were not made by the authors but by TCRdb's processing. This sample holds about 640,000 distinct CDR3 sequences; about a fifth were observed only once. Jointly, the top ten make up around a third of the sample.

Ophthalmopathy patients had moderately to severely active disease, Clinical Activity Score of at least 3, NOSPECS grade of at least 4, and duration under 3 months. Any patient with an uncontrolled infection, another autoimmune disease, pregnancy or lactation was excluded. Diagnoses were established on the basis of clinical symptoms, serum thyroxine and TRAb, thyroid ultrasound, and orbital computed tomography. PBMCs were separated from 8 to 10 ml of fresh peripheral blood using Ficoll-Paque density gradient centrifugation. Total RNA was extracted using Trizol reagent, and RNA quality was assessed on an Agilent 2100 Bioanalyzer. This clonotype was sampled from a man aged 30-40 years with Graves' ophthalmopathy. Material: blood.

The nucleotide sequence reads as follows: TGTGCCAGCAGCTGGGGCCTAAAGAGCACAGATACGCAGTATTTT. This yields the protein CASSWGLKSTDTQYF. The rearranged segments are TRBV7-3 and TRBJ2-3; the best D guess is TRBD1, with 5 bases matching. The germline V gene gives CDR1 as SGHTA and CDR2 as FQGTGA. The V end loses 4 bases and the J end loses 0 bases, and a stretch of 11 bases separates them. The CDR3, cysteine through phenylalanine, is 15 amino acids long. CDR3 DNA is the only sequence kept; it has 45 bases, read in frame from the first base.